This is a list of T cell receptor beta chains from one sample in a study of beta chain features in type 1 diabetes. This table comes from immunoSEQ multiplex PCR, and its TCRdb copy is limited to in-frame clones, with some not included. The sample lists about 110,000 clones; 40% were seen once. Input material: stem cell memory CD4+ T cells from blood. The receptors originated from a woman between 18 and 29 years old in good health. Both conserved end residues are part of each CDR3. D genes are given only for firm matches. Clone size is given for some rows only: seen once, a few or many times, or a class if the clone is expanded.

len	abundance	d_gene	v_gene	j_gene	CDR3nt	CDR3aa
11	few	.	TRBV28	TRBJ2-7	TGTGTCAGTAGCGGTTCGGGAGAGCAGTACTTC	CVSSGSGEQYF
18	few	.	TRBV4-1	TRBJ2-3	TGCGCCAGCAGCCAAGAATGGTGGACTACCAGTACCACAGATACGCAGTATTTT	CASSQEWWTTSTTDTQYF
15	.	TRBD2	TRBV29-1	TRBJ2-1	TGCAGCGTTGCGGTTAGCGGGGTATGGGAGTCGGAGCAGTTCTTC	CSVAVSGVWESEQFF
15	few	.	TRBV4-1	TRBJ2-7	TGCGCCAGCAGCCAACTGGCGGTTATATCCTACGAGCAGTACTTC	CASSQLAVISYEQYF
14	.	.	TRBV6-5	TRBJ2-4	TGTGCCAGCAGTCCTCAGGGGGCCAAAAACATTCAGTACTTC	CASSPQGAKNIQYF
14	few	TRBD1	TRBV2	TRBJ1-4	TGTGCCAGCAGTGTACAGGGGGCCGGTGAAAAACTGTTTTTT	CASSVQGAGEKLFF
16	few	TRBD1	TRBV4-1	TRBJ2-2	TGCGCCAGCAGCCTCGCGGACAGGGGTATACCCGGGGAGCTGTTTTTT	CASSLADRGIPGELFF
16	.	TRBD2	TRBV5-1	TRBJ2-1	TGCGCCAGCAGCCCCCCCGGGACTAGCGGTTACAATGAGCAGTTCTTC	CASSPPGTSGYNEQFF
16	.	TRBD1	TRBV7-2	TRBJ2-7	TGTGCCAGCAGCCTAGTACCGGGACAGGGAGGGTACGAGCAGTACTTC	CASSLVPGQGGYEQYF
14	.	.	TRBV6-1	TRBJ2-5	TGTGCCAGCACTCCCCAGGCCCCCCAAGAGACCCAGTACTTC	CASTPQAPQETQYF
14	once	TRBD1	TRBV27	TRBJ1-4	TGTGCCAGCAGTTCCCTCGGCAGGGGGGAAAAACTGTTTTTT	CASSSLGRGEKLFF
10	.	.	TRBV2	TRBJ1-2	TGTGCCAGCAGTTACAACAGCTACACCTTC	CASSYNSYTF
15	.	TRBD1	TRBV14	TRBJ2-1	TGTGCCAGCAGCCAAGTGGGACAGGCCTGCAATGAGCAGTTCTTC	CASSQVGQACNEQFF